These T cell receptor beta chains were read from a single sample in a study of Ad26.COV2.S vaccination and SARS-CoV-2 variants. The assay was immunoSEQ multiplex PCR, and TCRdb's table has in-frame clones only and misses some. The sample shows almost 400,000 clones, approximately 90% of them seen only once. Specimen: peripheral blood, collected in a trial of Ad26.COV2.S vaccine versus placebo. These receptors were collected from a person aged 18 to 59 who received the Ad26.COV2.S COVID-19 vaccine or a placebo. Both conserved end residues are part of each CDR3. Each record gives: J gene, clone size, D gene, V gene, CDR3 protein, CDR3 DNA. A D gene is named only where the DNA matches it firmly. Clone size appears in some rows only: once, few, many, or a class for an expanded clone.

>TRBJ2-1|NA|TRBD2|TRBV7-3
CASSQAGGSYNEQFF
TGTGCCAGCAGCCAAGCGGGAGGGTCCTACAATGAGCAGTTCTTC
>TRBJ2-2|few|NA|TRBV7-2
CASSLARHTGELFF
TGTGCCAGCAGCTTAGCTAGACATACCGGGGAGCTGTTTTTT
>TRBJ2-3|NA|TRBD2|TRBV28
CASSNLAGGFTDTQYF
TGTGCCAGCAGCAACCTCGCGGGGGGCTTTACAGATACGCAGTATTTT
>TRBJ2-7|NA|NA|TRBV6-2/TRBV6-3
CASSYRGQALF
TGTGCCAGCAGTTACAGGGGACAAGCCCTTTTC
>TRBJ2-3|NA|NA|TRBV5-5
CASSLWQGRADTQYF
TGTGCCAGCAGCCTCTGGCAGGGGAGGGCAGATACGCAGTATTTT
>TRBJ2-1|NA|NA|TRBV7-9
CASSLGRDEQFF
TGTGCCAGCAGCTTAGGACGAGATGAGCAGTTCTTC
>TRBJ2-1|NA|TRBD2|TRBV4-2
CASSQASGDGWGQFF
TGTGCCAGCAGCCAAGCTAGCGGGGATGGCTGGGGGCAGTTCTTC
>TRBJ2-7|NA|TRBD1|TRBV4-1
CASSLTGQGREQYF
TGCGCCAGCAGCCTTACGGGACAGGGGCGCGAGCAGTACTTC
>TRBJ1-2|NA|NA|TRBV28
CASSPLTGYGYTF
TGTGCCAGCAGTCCCCTGACAGGCTATGGCTACACCTTC
>TRBJ2-1|NA|NA|TRBV24-1
CAISAGNEQFF
TGTGCCATATCGGCGGGGAATGAGCAGTTCTTC
>TRBJ2-1|NA|NA|TRBV10-1
CASSDSRGGFYNEQFF
TGCGCCAGCAGTGATAGTAGGGGGGGTTTCTACAATGAGCAGTTCTTC
>TRBJ2-3|once|NA|TRBV11-2
CASSLEGRSEYF
TGTGCCAGCAGCTTAGAGGGCCGCTCCGAGTATTTT
>TRBJ1-1|NA|NA|TRBV5-6
CASSLEGGTEAFF
TGTGCCAGCAGCTTGGAGGGGGGCACTGAAGCTTTCTTT
>TRBJ1-5|NA|NA|TRBV18
CASSPGQSNQPQHF
TGTGCCAGCTCACCAGGACAAAGCAATCAGCCCCAGCATTTT
>TRBJ2-5|NA|NA|TRBV4-3
CASSQDRGYQETQYF
TGCGCCAGCAGCCAAGATCGCGGGTACCAAGAGACCCAGTACTTC
>TRBJ1-1|NA|NA|TRBV6-5
CASSFWGALNTEAFF
TGTGCCAGCAGTTTTTGGGGGGCCCTGAACACTGAAGCTTTCTTT
>TRBJ1-2|NA|NA|TRBV6-4
CASSETGDNYGYTF
TGTGCCAGCAGTGAAACCGGGGACAACTATGGCTACACCTTC
>TRBJ2-2|once|NA|TRBV9
CASSVLRNANTGELFF
TGTGCCAGCAGCGTCTTACGGAACGCGAACACCGGGGAGCTGTTTTTT
>TRBJ1-1|NA|NA|TRBV29-1
CSVPDRDTEAFF
TGCAGCGTGCCCGACAGAGACACTGAAGCTTTCTTT
>TRBJ1-1|NA|NA|TRBV25-1
CASSDTSGHTVQGAFF
TGTGCCAGCAGTGATACATCAGGACACACGGTGCAGGGAGCTTTCTTT
>TRBJ1-5|NA|TRBD1|TRBV5-1
CASSVGQGRGQPQHF
TGCGCCAGCAGCGTGGGACAGGGGAGAGGGCAGCCCCAGCATTTT
>TRBJ2-7|NA|NA|TRBV27
CASSSAYEQYF
TGTGCCAGCAGTTCGGCCTACGAGCAGTACTTC
>TRBJ1-2|NA|NA|TRBV19
CASSIDRSVSGGYTF
TGTGCCAGTAGCATCGACAGGTCGGTGTCGGGGGGCTACACCTTC
>TRBJ2-1|NA|TRBD2|TRBV7-3
CASSRAGATYNEQFF
TGTGCCAGCAGCAGAGCGGGAGCTACCTACAATGAGCAGTTCTTC
>TRBJ2-1|NA|TRBD2|TRBV11-3
CASSRLAGYVSEQFF
TGTGCCAGCAGCAGACTAGCGGGATATGTCAGTGAGCAGTTCTTC
>TRBJ1-5|NA|TRBD1|TRBV3-1/TRBV3-2
CASRPLRGGGSNQPQHF
TGTGCCAGCAGGCCGCTCAGGGGGGGTGGGAGCAATCAGCCCCAGCATTTT
>TRBJ1-5|NA|NA|TRBV5-1
CASSLGELGQPQHF
TGCGCCAGCAGCTTGGGGGAGTTAGGTCAGCCCCAGCATTTT
>TRBJ2-7|NA|NA|TRBV15
CATSSGYRDGEQYF
TGTGCCACCAGCAGCGGTTACAGGGATGGCGAGCAGTACTTC
>TRBJ2-1|NA|NA|TRBV19
CASSIERAGLDNEQFF
TGTGCCAGTAGTATAGAAAGGGCAGGTTTGGACAATGAGCAGTTCTTC
>TRBJ1-3|NA|NA|TRBV25-1
CASSWGGYRNTIYF
TGTGCCAGTTCCTGGGGAGGGTATAGAAACACCATATATTTT
>TRBJ1-2|NA|NA|TRBV25-1
CASSRTVFPSYGYTF
TGTGCCAGCAGTAGGACAGTTTTTCCTTCCTATGGCTACACCTTC
>TRBJ1-5|NA|NA|TRBV2
CASSGLPNQPQHF
TGTGCCAGCAGCGGACTCCCCAATCAGCCCCAGCATTTT
>TRBJ2-5|NA|NA|TRBV4-1
CASSPRGDRGETQYF
TGCGCCAGCAGCCCCAGGGGAGATCGGGGGGAGACCCAGTACTTC
>TRBJ2-3|NA|NA|TRBV5-1
CASSLVGRADTQYF
TGCGCCAGCAGCTTGGTGGGCAGGGCAGATACGCAGTATTTT
>TRBJ2-5|NA|NA|TRBV12-5
CASGLVLGQPQETQYF
TGTGCTAGTGGTTTGGTACTTGGGCAGCCCCAAGAGACCCAGTACTTC
>TRBJ1-2|NA|NA|TRBV28
CASTQPGDPNYGYTF
TGTGCCAGCACCCAACCAGGGGACCCTAACTATGGCTACACCTTC
>TRBJ2-7|NA|NA|TRBV12-3/TRBV12-4
CASSRGTPGEQYF
TGTGCCAGCAGTCGCGGGACCCCAGGGGAGCAGTACTTC
>TRBJ2-7|NA|TRBD2|TRBV4-1
CASSQDVLAEYPYEQYF
TGCGCCAGCAGCCAAGATGTCCTAGCGGAATATCCCTACGAGCAGTACTTC
>TRBJ2-2|NA|TRBD1|TRBV2
CASIETGVTGELFF
TGTGCCAGCATTGAGACAGGGGTTACCGGGGAGCTGTTTTTT
>TRBJ2-1|NA|TRBD2|TRBV11-1
CASSLVVGGNEQFF
TGTGCCAGCAGCTTGGTTGTGGGGGGGAATGAGCAGTTCTTC
>TRBJ1-6|few|NA|TRBV19
CASSTTRDIENSPLHF
TGTGCCAGTAGTACAACCCGGGACATCGAAAATTCACCCCTCCACTTT
>TRBJ2-7|NA|TRBD2|TRBV3-1/TRBV3-2
CASSRTSGLYEQYF
TGTGCCAGCAGCCGGACTAGCGGGCTCTACGAGCAGTACTTC
>TRBJ1-2|NA|NA|TRBV18
CASSPRGGYGYTF
TGTGCCAGCTCACCTAGGGGCGGCTATGGCTACACCTTC
>TRBJ1-1|NA|TRBD1|TRBV5-1
CASSPGDRGNTEAFF
TGCGCCAGCAGCCCCGGGGACAGGGGTAACACTGAAGCTTTCTTT
>TRBJ1-6|few|NA|TRBV7-2
CASSLAQGTYSPLHF
TGTGCCAGCAGCTTAGCGCAGGGAACTTATTCACCCCTCCACTTT
>TRBJ2-5|NA|NA|TRBV5-1
CASSPGGRTESGETQYF
TGCGCCAGCAGCCCCGGAGGGCGGACAGAGTCGGGAGAGACCCAGTACTTC
>TRBJ2-1|NA|NA|TRBV5-4
CASSLGAPRREAYNEQFF
TGTGCCAGCAGCCTAGGAGCCCCACGGCGGGAAGCCTACAATGAGCAGTTCTTC
>TRBJ1-2|NA|NA|TRBV29-1
CSVEASAGYGYTF
TGCAGCGTTGAAGCCAGTGCAGGGTATGGCTACACCTTC
>TRBJ2-5|NA|TRBD1|TRBV6-5
CASRADDRGRETQYF
TGTGCCAGCAGGGCGGACGACAGGGGGCGGGAGACCCAGTACTTC
>TRBJ1-6|NA|NA|TRBV5-1
CASSLTGPQHSPLHF
TGCGCCAGCAGCCTCACCGGGCCCCAGCATTCACCCCTCCACTTT
>TRBJ1-1|NA|NA|TRBV6-1
CASSEGWLAEAFF
TGTGCCAGCAGTGAGGGGTGGTTGGCTGAAGCTTTCTTT
>TRBJ2-3|NA|TRBD1|TRBV7-3
CASSSSDRGTDTQYF
TGTGCCAGCAGCTCCTCGGACAGGGGCACAGATACGCAGTATTTT
>TRBJ2-1|NA|NA|TRBV3-1/TRBV3-2
CASSPSSPTYNEQFF
TGTGCCAGCAGCCCGAGCAGCCCTACCTACAATGAGCAGTTCTTC
>TRBJ1-2|NA|NA|TRBV10-2
CASSERQNYGYTF
TGCGCCAGCAGTGAGCGGCAGAACTATGGCTACACCTTC
>TRBJ2-1|NA|TRBD2|TRBV6-6
CASSPSGDFNEQFF
TGTGCCAGCAGTCCTAGCGGGGACTTCAATGAGCAGTTCTTC
>TRBJ1-1|NA|TRBD1|TRBV6-5
CASSYRGRGTEAFF
TGTGCCAGCAGTTACAGGGGGCGCGGGACTGAAGCTTTCTTT
>TRBJ1-1|NA|NA|TRBV11-2
CASSLAWGGAEAFF
TGTGCCAGCAGCTTAGCTTGGGGGGGGGCGGAAGCTTTCTTT